This T cell receptor (beta chain) was captured by sequencing in a study of shared clonotypes between healthy human individuals. Study conclusions and caveats: Non-shared clonotypes showed lower generation probabilities than clonotypes common to all four donors. Memory subsets generally showed smaller estimated richness than naive subsets did.

CD4+ cell separation produced CD45RA+ naive and CD45RA-negative memory subsets. With regard to this clone: As yet, its antigen is unknown.

Authors' processing steps: Quality scores were absent from the junction-only immunoSEQ sequences, so filtering differed. TCRdb's table, derived via immunoSEQ multiplex PCR, lists solely in-frame clones and lacks some. Clone size and V and J calls were adopted from that table, with D and trimming inferred from the DNA. Found here are about 2.3 million clones, 93% of them singletons; the top ten hold 0.35% to 0.45%. The source material was naive CD4+ T cells from PBMCs. As for subset: CD45RA+ positively selected. The receptor was isolated from a man between 18 and 29 years old in good health. Some clones in this sample may be carry-over from other donors' samples.

The CDR3 sequence is CASSLQGPLNEKLFF. The DNA for the CDR3 is TGCGCCAGCAGCTTGCAGGGTCCTCTTAATGAAAAACTGTTTTTT. The chain combines TRBV5-1 with TRBJ1-4; D may be TRBD1 (5 bases). V lost 1 base to trimming and J lost 4 bases, with 11 bases between them. The V gene's germline CDR1 is SGHRS and CDR2 YFSETQ. The CDR3 sequence is 15 residues long. Together with reference TRBV5-1 and TRBJ1-4, the CDR3 gives the full variable domain: KAGVTQTPRYLIKTRGQQVTLSCSPISGHRSVSWYQQTPGQGLQFLFEYFSETQRNKGNFPGRFSGRQFSNSRSEMNVSTLELGDSALYLCASSLQGPLNEKLFFGSGTQLSVL.